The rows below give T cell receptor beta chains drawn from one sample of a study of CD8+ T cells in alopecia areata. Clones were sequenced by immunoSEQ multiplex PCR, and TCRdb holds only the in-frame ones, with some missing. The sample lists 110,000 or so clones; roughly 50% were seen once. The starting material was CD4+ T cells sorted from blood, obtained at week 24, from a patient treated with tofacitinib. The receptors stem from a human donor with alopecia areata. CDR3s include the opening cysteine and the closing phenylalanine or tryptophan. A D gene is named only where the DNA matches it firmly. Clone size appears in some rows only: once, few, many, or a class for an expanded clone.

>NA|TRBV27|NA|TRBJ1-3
TGTGCCAGCAGTTCAACCTCTGGAAACACCATATATTTT
CASSSTSGNTIYF
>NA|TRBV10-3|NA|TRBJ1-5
TGTGCCTCAAGGGACTATGGTCAGCCCCAGCATTTT
CASRDYGQPQHF
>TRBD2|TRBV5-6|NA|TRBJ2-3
TGTGCCAGCAGAAACTCCCTGGGGGGGATGAGTGCAGATACGCAGTATTTT
CASRNSLGGMSADTQYF
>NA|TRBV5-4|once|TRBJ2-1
TGTGCCAGCAGCTTGGATCTTACCGGGAGCCGCAGGGAGCAGTTCTTC
CASSLDLTGSRREQFF
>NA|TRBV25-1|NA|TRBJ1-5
TGTGCCAGCAGTGAGGGGGCAGTGTATCAGCCCCAGCATTTT
CASSEGAVYQPQHF
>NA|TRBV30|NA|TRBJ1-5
TGTGCCTGGAGGAGTAGGGGAGAATGGGGACAGCCCCAGCATTTT
CAWRSRGEWGQPQHF
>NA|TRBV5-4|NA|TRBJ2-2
TGTGCCAGCAGCTGGACTGGCCGGGGCACCGGGGAGCTGTTTTTT
CASSWTGRGTGELFF
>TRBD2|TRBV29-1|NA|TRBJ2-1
TGCAGCGTTACGAAGCGGGGGGGCCTCAATGAGCAGTTCTTC
CSVTKRGGLNEQFF
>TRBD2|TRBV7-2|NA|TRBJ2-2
TGTGCCAGCAGCCTGGCGGGGGGGCTATACACCGGGGAGCTGTTTTTT
CASSLAGGLYTGELFF
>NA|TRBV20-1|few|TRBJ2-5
TGCAGTGCTAGAGAACTAGAGACCCAGTACTTC
CSARELETQYF
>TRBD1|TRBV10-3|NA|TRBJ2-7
TGTGCCACCGGACAGGGGACCTACGAGCAGTACTTC
CATGQGTYEQYF
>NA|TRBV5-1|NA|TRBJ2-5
TGCGCCAGCAGCGGCCAGACCCAAGAGACCCAGTACTTC
CASSGQTQETQYF
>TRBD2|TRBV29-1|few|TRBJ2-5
TGCAGCGCCTGGGAGGGAGAGACCCAGTACTTC
CSAWEGETQYF
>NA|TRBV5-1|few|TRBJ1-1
TGCGCCAGCAGCTCCGGTGAGGGCGGGGGAGAAGCTTTCTTT
CASSSGEGGGEAFF
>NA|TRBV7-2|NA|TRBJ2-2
TGTGCCAGCAGCTTAGAGTTAGGAGAGCCGTTTTTT
CASSLELGEPFF
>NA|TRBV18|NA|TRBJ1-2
TGTGCCAGCTCACCCCAGGGTTTCGATGGCTACACCTTC
CASSPQGFDGYTF
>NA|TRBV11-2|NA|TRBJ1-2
TGTGCCAGCAGACCCACAGGGACCTATGGCTACACCTTC
CASRPTGTYGYTF
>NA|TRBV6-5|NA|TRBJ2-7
TGTGCCAGCAGACAGCTTTGGGAAAACTACGAGCAGTACTTC
CASRQLWENYEQYF
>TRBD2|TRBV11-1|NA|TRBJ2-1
TGTGCCAGCAGCAAGGGAGGCCTGCTTAGCGGGAGTGAGCAGTTCTTC
CASSKGGLLSGSEQFF
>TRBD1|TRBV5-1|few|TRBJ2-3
TGCGCCAGCGACTCAGGGGGCGGAGCAGATACGCAGTATTTT
CASDSGGGADTQYF
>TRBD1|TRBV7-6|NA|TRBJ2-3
TGTGCCAGCAGCTTAGTTTCCCAGGGGGCGGCAGATACGCAGTATTTT
CASSLVSQGAADTQYF
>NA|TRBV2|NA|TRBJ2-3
TGTGCCAGCAGTGAGGGGGGCGGTACAGATACGCAGTATTTT
CASSEGGGTDTQYF